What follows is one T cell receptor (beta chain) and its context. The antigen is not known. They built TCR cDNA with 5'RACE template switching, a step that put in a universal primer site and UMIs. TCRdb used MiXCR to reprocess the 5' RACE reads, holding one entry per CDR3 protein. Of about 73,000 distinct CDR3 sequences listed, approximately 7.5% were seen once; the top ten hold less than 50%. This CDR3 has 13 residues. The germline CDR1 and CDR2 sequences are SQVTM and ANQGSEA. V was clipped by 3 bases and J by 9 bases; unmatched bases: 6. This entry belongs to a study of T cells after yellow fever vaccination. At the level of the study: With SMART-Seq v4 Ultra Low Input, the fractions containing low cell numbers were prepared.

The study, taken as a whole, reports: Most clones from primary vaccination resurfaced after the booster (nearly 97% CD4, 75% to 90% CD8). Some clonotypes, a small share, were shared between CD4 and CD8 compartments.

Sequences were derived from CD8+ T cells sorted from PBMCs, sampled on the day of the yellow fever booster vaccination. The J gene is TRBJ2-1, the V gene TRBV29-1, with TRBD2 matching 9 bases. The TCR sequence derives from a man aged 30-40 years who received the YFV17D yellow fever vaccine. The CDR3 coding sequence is TGCAGCGTTGAGCTAGCGGGGCCGGTTGAGCAGTTCTTC. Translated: CSVELAGPVEQFF.